The entry that follows covers one T cell receptor beta chain sequence. The data were taken from a study of CD8 T cells in Susac syndrome. When the RNA was reverse transcribed, random hexamers were used with an input of roughly 0.45 to 1 ug. Amplification of TCR beta CDR3 was carried out by immunoSEQ multiplex PCR, which covered 54 Vbeta and 13 Jbeta segments. One entry per CDR3 protein, called by TCRdb with MiXCR from the immunoSEQ multiplex PCR reads. In the table there are about 100,000 distinct CDR3 sequences, over 80% of which are singletons. With 3 bases removed from V and 2 bases from J, the gap between germline ends came to 7 bases. Per germline, CDR1 PRHDT and CDR2 FYEKMQ (reference sequence). CDR3 length: 13 amino acids. Purification of the CD8+ and CD4+ T cells relied on negative isolation, and TEMRA cells underwent FACS enrichment.

The source material was CD8+ T cells from PBMCs. The TCR originated in a human donor in good health. This chain links TRBV13 with TRBJ1-1; D not resolved. The CDR3 bases are TGTGCCAGCAGCTTGGACGGTAACACTGAAGCTTTCTTT. This translates into CASSLDGNTEAFF.